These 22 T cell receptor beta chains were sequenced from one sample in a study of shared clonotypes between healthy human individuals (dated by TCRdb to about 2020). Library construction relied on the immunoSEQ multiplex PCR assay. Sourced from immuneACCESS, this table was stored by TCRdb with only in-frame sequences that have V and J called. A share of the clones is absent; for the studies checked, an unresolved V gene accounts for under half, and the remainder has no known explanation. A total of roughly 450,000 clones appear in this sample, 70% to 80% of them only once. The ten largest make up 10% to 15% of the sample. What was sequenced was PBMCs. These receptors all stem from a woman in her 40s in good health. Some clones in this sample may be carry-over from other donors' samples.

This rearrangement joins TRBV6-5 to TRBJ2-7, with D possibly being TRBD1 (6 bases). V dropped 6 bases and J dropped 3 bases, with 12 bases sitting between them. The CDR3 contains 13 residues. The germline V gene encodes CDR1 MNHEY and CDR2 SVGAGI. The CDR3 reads CASRGGMGYEQYF. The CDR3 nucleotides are TGTGCCAGCAGAGGGGGAATGGGCTACGAGCAGTACTTC.

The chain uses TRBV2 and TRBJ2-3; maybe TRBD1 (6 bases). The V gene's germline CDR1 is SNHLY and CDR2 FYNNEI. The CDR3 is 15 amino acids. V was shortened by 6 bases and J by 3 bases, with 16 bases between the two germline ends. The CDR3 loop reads CASRQGPEGTDTQYF. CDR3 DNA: TGTGCCAGCAGACAGGGACCAGAGGGGACAGATACGCAGTATTTT.

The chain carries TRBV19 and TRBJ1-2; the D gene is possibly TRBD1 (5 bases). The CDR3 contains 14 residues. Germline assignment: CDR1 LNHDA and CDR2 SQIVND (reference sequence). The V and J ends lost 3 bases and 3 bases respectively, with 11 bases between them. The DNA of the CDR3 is TGTGCCAGTAGTATGCAGGGAATCGACTATGGCTACACCTTC. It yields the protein CASSMQGIDYGYTF.

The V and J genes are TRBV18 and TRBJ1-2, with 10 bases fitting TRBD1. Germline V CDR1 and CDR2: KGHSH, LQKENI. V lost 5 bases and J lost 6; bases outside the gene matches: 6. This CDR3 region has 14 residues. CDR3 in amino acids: CASSATGGADGYTF. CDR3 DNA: TGTGCCAGCTCAGCGACAGGGGGCGCGGATGGCTACACCTTC.

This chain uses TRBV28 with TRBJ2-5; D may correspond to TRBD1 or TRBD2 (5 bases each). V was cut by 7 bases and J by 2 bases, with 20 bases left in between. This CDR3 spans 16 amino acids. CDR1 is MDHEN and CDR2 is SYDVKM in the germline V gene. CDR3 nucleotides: TGTGCCAGCATGCCTTGGGACCTTGGGCCTCAAGAGACCCAGTACTTC. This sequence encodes CASMPWDLGPQETQYF.

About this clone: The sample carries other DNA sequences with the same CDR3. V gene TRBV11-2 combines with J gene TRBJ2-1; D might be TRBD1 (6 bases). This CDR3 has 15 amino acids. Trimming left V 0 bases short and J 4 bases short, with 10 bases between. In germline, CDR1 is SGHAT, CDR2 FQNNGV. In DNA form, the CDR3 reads TGTGCCAGCAGCTTAGACAGGGGAACATACAATGAGCAGTTCTTC. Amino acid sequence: CASSLDRGTYNEQFF.

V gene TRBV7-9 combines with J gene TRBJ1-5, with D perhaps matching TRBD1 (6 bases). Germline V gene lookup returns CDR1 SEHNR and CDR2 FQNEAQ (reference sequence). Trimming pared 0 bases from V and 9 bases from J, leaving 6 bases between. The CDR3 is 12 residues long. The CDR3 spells CASSLAQGPQHF. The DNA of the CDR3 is TGTGCCAGCAGCTTAGCACAGGGGCCCCAGCATTTT.

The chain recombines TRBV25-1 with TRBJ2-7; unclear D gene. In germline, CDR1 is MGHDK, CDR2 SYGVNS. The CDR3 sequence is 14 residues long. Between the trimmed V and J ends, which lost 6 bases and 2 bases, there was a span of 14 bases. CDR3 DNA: TGTGCCAGCAGCCCAAGTCGGGCCCCCTACGAGCAGTACTTC. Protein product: CASSPSRAPYEQYF.

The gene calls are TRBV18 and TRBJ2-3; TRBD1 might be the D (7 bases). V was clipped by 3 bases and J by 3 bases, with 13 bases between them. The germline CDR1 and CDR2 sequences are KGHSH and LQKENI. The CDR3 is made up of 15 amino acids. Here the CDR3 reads CASSPGQAGTDTQYF. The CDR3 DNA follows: TGTGCCAGCTCACCTGGACAGGCGGGGACAGATACGCAGTATTTT.

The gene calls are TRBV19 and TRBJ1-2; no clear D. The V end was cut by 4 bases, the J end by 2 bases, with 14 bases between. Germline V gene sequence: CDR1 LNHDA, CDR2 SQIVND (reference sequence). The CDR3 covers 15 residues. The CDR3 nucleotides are TGTGCCAGTAGTACCCCAGGAAACCACAACTATGGCTACACCTTC. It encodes CASSTPGNHNYGYTF.

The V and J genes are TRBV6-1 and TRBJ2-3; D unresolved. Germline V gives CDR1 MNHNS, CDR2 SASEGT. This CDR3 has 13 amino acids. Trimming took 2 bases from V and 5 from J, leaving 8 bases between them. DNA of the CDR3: TGTGCCAGCAGTGAATCTGGTGAAGATACGCAGTATTTT. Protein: CASSESGEDTQYF.

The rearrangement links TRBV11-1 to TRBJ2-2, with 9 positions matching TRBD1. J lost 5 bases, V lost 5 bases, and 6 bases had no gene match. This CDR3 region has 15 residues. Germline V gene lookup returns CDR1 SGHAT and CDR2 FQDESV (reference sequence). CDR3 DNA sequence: TGTGCCAGCAGCGCCAGGACAGGGGAGACCGGGGAGCTGTTTTTT. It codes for CASSARTGETGELFF.

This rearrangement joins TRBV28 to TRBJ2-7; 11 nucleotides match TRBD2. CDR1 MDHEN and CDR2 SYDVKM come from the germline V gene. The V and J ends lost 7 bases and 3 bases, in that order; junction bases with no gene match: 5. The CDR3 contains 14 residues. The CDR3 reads CASTSTSGIYEQYF. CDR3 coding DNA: TGTGCCAGCACCTCGACTAGCGGGATCTACGAGCAGTACTTC.

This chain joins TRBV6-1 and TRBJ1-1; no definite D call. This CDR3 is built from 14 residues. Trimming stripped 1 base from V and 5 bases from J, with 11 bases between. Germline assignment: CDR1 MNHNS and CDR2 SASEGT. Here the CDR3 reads CASSEGGRSTEAFF. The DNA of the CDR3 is TGTGCCAGCAGTGAAGGTGGCAGATCTACTGAAGCTTTCTTT.

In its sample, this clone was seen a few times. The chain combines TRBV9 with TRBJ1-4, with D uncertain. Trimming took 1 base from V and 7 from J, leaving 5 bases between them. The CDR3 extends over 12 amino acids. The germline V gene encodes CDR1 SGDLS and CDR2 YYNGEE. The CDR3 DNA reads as TGTGCCAGCAGCGTACAAGGTGAAAAACTGTTTTTT. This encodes CASSVQGEKLFF.

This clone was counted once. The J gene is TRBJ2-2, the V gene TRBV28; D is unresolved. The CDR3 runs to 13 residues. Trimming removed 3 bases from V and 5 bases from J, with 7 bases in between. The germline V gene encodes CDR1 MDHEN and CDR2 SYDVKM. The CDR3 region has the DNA TGTGCCAGCAGTTTTCGACGTACCGGGGAGCTGTTTTTT. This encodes CASSFRRTGELFF.

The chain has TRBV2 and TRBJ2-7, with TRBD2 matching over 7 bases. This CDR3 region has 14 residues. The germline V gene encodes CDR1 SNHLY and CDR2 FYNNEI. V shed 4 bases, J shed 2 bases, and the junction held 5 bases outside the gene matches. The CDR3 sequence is CASSAQRGTYEQYF. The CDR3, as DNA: TGTGCCAGCAGTGCCCAGCGGGGAACCTACGAGCAGTACTTC.

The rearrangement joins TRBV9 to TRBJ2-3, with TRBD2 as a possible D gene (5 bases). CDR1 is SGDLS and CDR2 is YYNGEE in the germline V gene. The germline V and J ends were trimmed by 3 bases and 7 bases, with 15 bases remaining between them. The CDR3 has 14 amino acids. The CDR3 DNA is TGTGCCAGCAGCGGACTAACCCGGGCCCATACGCAGTATTTT. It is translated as CASSGLTRAHTQYF.

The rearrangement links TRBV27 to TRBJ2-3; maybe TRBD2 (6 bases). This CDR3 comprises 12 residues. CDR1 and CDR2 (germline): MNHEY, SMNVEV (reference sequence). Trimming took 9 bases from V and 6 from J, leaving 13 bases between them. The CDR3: CASQTGGDTQYF. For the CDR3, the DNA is TGTGCCAGTCAAACCGGAGGGGATACGCAGTATTTT.

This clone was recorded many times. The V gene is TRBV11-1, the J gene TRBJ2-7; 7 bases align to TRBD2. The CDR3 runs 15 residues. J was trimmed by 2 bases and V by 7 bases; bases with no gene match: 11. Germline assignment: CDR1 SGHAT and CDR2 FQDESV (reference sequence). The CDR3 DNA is TGTGCCAGCACTACGATGGGAGGGCCCACCTACGAGCAGTACTTC. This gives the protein CASTTMGGPTYEQYF.

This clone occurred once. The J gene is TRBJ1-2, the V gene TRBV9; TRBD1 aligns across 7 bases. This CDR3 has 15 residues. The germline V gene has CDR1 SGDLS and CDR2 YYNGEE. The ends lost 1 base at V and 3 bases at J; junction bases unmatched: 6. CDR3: CASSVRGGGDYGYTF. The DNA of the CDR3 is TGTGCCAGCAGCGTAAGAGGGGGCGGTGACTATGGCTACACCTTC.

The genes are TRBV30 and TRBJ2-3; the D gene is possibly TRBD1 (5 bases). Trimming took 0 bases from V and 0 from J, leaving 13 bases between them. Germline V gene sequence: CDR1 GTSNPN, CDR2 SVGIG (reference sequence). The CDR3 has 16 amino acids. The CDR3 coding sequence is TGTGCCTGGAGTGTATCGTTGGGGCTTAGCACAGATACGCAGTATTTT. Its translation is CAWSVSLGLSTDTQYF.